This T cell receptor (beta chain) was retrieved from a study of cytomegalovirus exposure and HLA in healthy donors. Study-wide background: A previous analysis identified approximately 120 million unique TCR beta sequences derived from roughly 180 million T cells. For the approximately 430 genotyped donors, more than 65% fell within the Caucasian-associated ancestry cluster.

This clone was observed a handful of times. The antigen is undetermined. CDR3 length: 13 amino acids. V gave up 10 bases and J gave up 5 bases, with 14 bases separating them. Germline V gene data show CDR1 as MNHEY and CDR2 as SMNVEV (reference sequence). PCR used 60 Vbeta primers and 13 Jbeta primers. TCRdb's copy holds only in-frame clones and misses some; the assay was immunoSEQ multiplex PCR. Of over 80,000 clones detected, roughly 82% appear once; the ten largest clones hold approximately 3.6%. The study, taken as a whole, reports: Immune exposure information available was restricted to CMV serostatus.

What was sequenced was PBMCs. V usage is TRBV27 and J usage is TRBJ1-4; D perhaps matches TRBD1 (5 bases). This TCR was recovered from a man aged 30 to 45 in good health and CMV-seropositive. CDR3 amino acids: CATKSGYNEKLFF. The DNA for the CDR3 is TGTGCCACCAAGTCAGGGTACAATGAAAAACTGTTTTTT.